A selection of T cell receptor beta chains follows, all from one sample in a study of blood T cell repertoires in COVID-19. The protocol was immunoSEQ multiplex PCR, while the TCRdb copy is restricted to in-frame clones and leaves out a portion. The sample holds 70,000 or so clones, 90% seen once. Sequences were obtained from peripheral blood. Every receptor here comes from a human donor in a cohort sampled during active COVID-19. The CDR3 runs from the conserved cysteine through the conserved F or W. Fields, in order: V gene, J gene, clone size, D gene, CDR3 DNA, CDR3 protein. The D gene is left open where the match is weak. Size is stated for part of the rows, as once, few or many counts, or as a class when the clone is expanded.

V: TRBV7-6; J: TRBJ1-1; size: NA; D: NA; DNA: TGTGCCAGCAGCCGGCTTAGGAGCTCCACTGAAGCTTTCTTT; CDR3: CASSRLRSSTEAFF
V: TRBV5-1; J: TRBJ2-5; size: NA; D: TRBD1; DNA: TGCGCCAGCAGCTACAGGGGCGGGGAGACCCAGTACTTC; CDR3: CASSYRGGETQYF
V: TRBV7-6; J: TRBJ1-5; size: once; D: NA; DNA: TGTGCCAGCAGCACGCAGACCCAGGGGAACAATCAGCCCCAGCATTTT; CDR3: CASSTQTQGNNQPQHF
V: TRBV7-6; J: TRBJ2-7; size: NA; D: TRBD2; DNA: TGTGCCAGCAGCTTAGGGAGCGGGAGGAGCTACGAGCAGTACTTC; CDR3: CASSLGSGRSYEQYF
V: TRBV28; J: TRBJ2-7; size: NA; D: TRBD2; DNA: TGTGCCAGCAGTTCCCCCCGACTAGCGGGAGGTTGGGAGCAGTACTTC; CDR3: CASSSPRLAGGWEQYF
V: TRBV7-2; J: TRBJ1-5; size: few; D: NA; DNA: TGTGCCAGCAGCTTATACTCAGACTCAAATCAGCCCCAGCATTTT; CDR3: CASSLYSDSNQPQHF
V: TRBV28; J: TRBJ2-1; size: once; D: TRBD2; DNA: TGTGCCAGCACCCCGGGACTAGTGGGCTCCTACAATGAGCAGTTCTTC; CDR3: CASTPGLVGSYNEQFF
V: TRBV6-5; J: TRBJ2-1; size: once; D: NA; DNA: TGTGCCAGCAGTTCTAGACAGGTATACAATGAGCAGTTCTTC; CDR3: CASSSRQVYNEQFF
V: TRBV11-2; J: TRBJ2-4; size: once; D: TRBD2; DNA: TGTGCCAGCAGCTCGACTAGCGGTCTAGCCAAAAACATTCAGTACTTC; CDR3: CASSSTSGLAKNIQYF
V: TRBV7-3; J: TRBJ2-1; size: NA; D: TRBD1; DNA: TGTGCCAGCAGCTTACACAGGGGGCTTGAGCAGTTCTTC; CDR3: CASSLHRGLEQFF
V: TRBV6-2/TRBV6-3; J: TRBJ2-1; size: NA; D: TRBD2; DNA: TGTGCCAGCAGTTACTCTGGGACTAGGTACAATGAGCAGTTCTTC; CDR3: CASSYSGTRYNEQFF
V: TRBV7-2; J: TRBJ2-1; size: few; D: TRBD1; DNA: TGTGCCAGCAGCTTAACCTCCGGGACAGGGTGGGGCAATGAGCAGTTCTTC; CDR3: CASSLTSGTGWGNEQFF
V: TRBV9; J: TRBJ2-5; size: NA; D: TRBD1; DNA: TGTGCCAGCAGCGTAGAGGGGGCGGGAGAGACCCAGTACTTC; CDR3: CASSVEGAGETQYF
V: TRBV28; J: TRBJ2-1; size: NA; D: TRBD2; DNA: TGTGCCAGCAGTTCCCCGGGACTAGAGGGCTTCTTC; CDR3: CASSSPGLEGFF
V: TRBV27; J: TRBJ2-7; size: NA; D: TRBD2; DNA: TGTGCCAGCAGCACTAGCGGGAGGACCGAGCAGTACTTC; CDR3: CASSTSGRTEQYF
V: TRBV10-3; J: TRBJ2-2; size: NA; D: TRBD1; DNA: TGTGCCATCGGAGGGACAGGGAACACCGGGGAGCTGTTTTTT; CDR3: CAIGGTGNTGELFF
V: TRBV19; J: TRBJ2-7; size: once; D: TRBD2; DNA: TGTGCCAGTAGTATCGGCCTAGCGGTGACCTCCTACGAGCAGTACTTC; CDR3: CASSIGLAVTSYEQYF
V: TRBV19; J: TRBJ1-6; size: NA; D: NA; DNA: TGTGCCAGTAGTATGGTGAGAGAGGCCTATAATTCACCCCTCCACTTT; CDR3: CASSMVREAYNSPLHF
V: TRBV5-1; J: TRBJ2-3; size: NA; D: TRBD1; DNA: TGCGCCAGCAGCTTACAGGGGGCAAACACAGATACGCAGTATTTT; CDR3: CASSLQGANTDTQYF
V: TRBV6-6; J: TRBJ1-5; size: NA; D: NA; DNA: TGTGCCAGCAGTTACTCTGTTCCATCGGGTCAGCCCCAGCATTTT; CDR3: CASSYSVPSGQPQHF
V: TRBV7-3; J: TRBJ2-3; size: NA; D: NA; DNA: TGTGCCAGCAGCCCAAACGCGATGGATACGCAGTATTTT; CDR3: CASSPNAMDTQYF
V: TRBV19; J: TRBJ1-6; size: NA; D: TRBD1; DNA: TGTGCCAGTAGTATCAGCAGGGGGACCTCCTATAATTCACCCCTCCACTTT; CDR3: CASSISRGTSYNSPLHF
V: TRBV7-9; J: TRBJ2-3; size: few; D: TRBD2; DNA: TGTGCCAGCAGCTCCCTTGGGGCTAGCGGCTTCACAGATACGCAGTATTTT; CDR3: CASSSLGASGFTDTQYF
V: TRBV10-3; J: TRBJ1-1; size: NA; D: NA; DNA: TGTGCCATCAGTGAGTCGAGAAGCACTGAAGCTTTCTTT; CDR3: CAISESRSTEAFF
V: TRBV3-1/TRBV3-2; J: TRBJ2-1; size: NA; D: TRBD1; DNA: TGTGCCAGCAGCCAGGATACAGGGGACGGAGGCGCCACCTTGAATGAGCAGTTCTTC; CDR3: CASSQDTGDGGATLNEQFF
V: TRBV4-3; J: TRBJ1-1; size: NA; D: NA; DNA: TGCGCCAGCAGCCAATGGGGCCCCCCTTTCTTT; CDR3: CASSQWGPPFF
V: TRBV27; J: TRBJ2-7; size: NA; D: TRBD1; DNA: TGTGCCAGCAGAACTTACAGGGGTCACGAGCAGTACTTC; CDR3: CASRTYRGHEQYF
V: TRBV27; J: TRBJ1-2; size: NA; D: TRBD1; DNA: TGTGCCAGCAAAATTTACAGGGGATTCTATGGCTACACCTTC; CDR3: CASKIYRGFYGYTF
V: TRBV3-1/TRBV3-2; J: TRBJ2-7; size: NA; D: TRBD2; DNA: TGTGCCAGCAGCCAAGGACTGGCTAGCGGGTGGTACGAGCAGTACTTC; CDR3: CASSQGLASGWYEQYF
V: TRBV6-1; J: TRBJ2-2; size: NA; D: NA; DNA: TGTGCCAGCAGTGAAAAGTCCCTGGCAGTTTCCGGGGAGCTGTTTTTT; CDR3: CASSEKSLAVSGELFF
V: TRBV7-9; J: TRBJ2-5; size: NA; D: TRBD1; DNA: TGTGCCAGCAGCTGGGGACAGTCCACCCTTCTCCAAGAGACCCAGTACTTC; CDR3: CASSWGQSTLLQETQYF
V: TRBV7-9; J: TRBJ2-5; size: NA; D: TRBD2; DNA: TGTGCCAGCAGCTTAGTTCTAGCGGGTGCGCAAGAGACCCAGTACTTC; CDR3: CASSLVLAGAQETQYF
V: TRBV19; J: TRBJ1-1; size: NA; D: NA; DNA: TGTGCCAGTAGTGTACAGGGCGGCACTGAAGCTTTCTTT; CDR3: CASSVQGGTEAFF
V: TRBV19; J: TRBJ2-1; size: NA; D: TRBD2; DNA: TGTGCCAGTAGTACCGGGACTAGCGGCTTCAATGAGCAGTTCTTC; CDR3: CASSTGTSGFNEQFF